Each of the 19 T cell receptor beta chains below was sequenced from the same sample in a study of blood T cells in healthy people across ages. A second about 6 to 12 cycle PCR used barcoded and J-beta primers. TCRdb fed the 5' RACE reads into MiXCR, producing one record per CDR3 protein. Here the sample spans under 1,100,000 distinct CDR3 sequences, 20% to 25% being singletons. The data also belong to a second study, concerning T cells of mothers and their children.

Sample: blood. These receptors all come from a girl aged 2-10 years in good health.

The rearrangement joins TRBV29-1 to TRBJ2-1, with a weak D call TRBD2 (5 bases). Deletions cut 7 bases from V and 8 bases from J, with 21 bases between. The V gene's germline CDR1 is SQVTM and CDR2 ANQGSEA. The CDR3 runs 14 residues. The CDR3 DNA follows: TGCAGCGCCCCGGGATTGAGACTCCGCGATGAGCAGTTCTTC. This gives the protein CSAPGLRLRDEQFF.

V gene TRBV5-1 combines with J gene TRBJ1-6, with D unresolved. The CDR3 is made up of 12 amino acids. With 0 bases removed from V and 11 bases from J, the gap between germline ends came to 6 bases. Germline V gene data show CDR1 as SGHRS and CDR2 as YFSETQ. CDR3 sequence: CASSLDLTPLHF. The CDR3 nucleotides are TGCGCCAGCAGCTTGGATCTTACACCCCTCCACTTT.

This chain connects TRBV5-1 to TRBJ1-2, with TRBD1 matching over 8 bases. Trimming at V came to 5 bases and at J to 8 bases, leaving 8 bases not matched to a gene. The CDR3 has 13 residues. Germline CDR1 and CDR2: SGHRS and YFSETQ. CDR3 sequence reads: CASRPTGARGYTF. In DNA, the CDR3 is TGCGCCAGCAGACCGACAGGGGCGCGGGGCTACACCTTC. The complete variable domain, with remaining parts taken from reference TRBV5-1 and TRBJ1-2, reads KAGVTQTPRYLIKTRGQQVTLSCSPISGHRSVSWYQQTPGQGLQFLFEYFSETQRNKGNFPGRFSGRQFSNSRSEMNVSTLELGDSALYLCASRPTGARGYTFGSGTRLTVV.

The chain has TRBV20-1 and TRBJ2-1; D remains unclear. V lost 0 bases and J 0 bases, leaving 9 bases between the germline ends. There are 15 residues in the CDR3. CDR1 DFQATT and CDR2 SNEGSKA come from the germline V gene (reference sequence). CDR3 DNA: TGCAGTGCTAGAGATACAGCACTCTCCTACAATGAGCAGTTCTTC. Translation: CSARDTALSYNEQFF.

The sample holds a few counts of this clonotype. CDR3 coding DNA: TGTGCCAGCAGTTTATCGAACGGGGGTAACGAGCAGTACTTC. Its translation is CASSLSNGGNEQYF. The V gene is TRBV12-3 or TRBV12-4, the J gene TRBJ2-7, with D perhaps matching TRBD2 (6 bases). The CDR3 contains 14 residues. The V end lost 2 bases, the J end lost 5 bases, and 13 bases lay between the germline ends.

This clonotype was counted a few times. The J gene is TRBJ2-5, the V gene TRBV24-1, with 7 positions matching TRBD2. This CDR3 spans 16 amino acids. V gave up 3 bases and J gave up 3 bases; unmatched junction bases: 9. Germline CDR1 KGHDR, CDR2 SFDVKD. The CDR3 is CATSDTKAGRKETQYF. CDR3 nucleotide sequence: TGTGCCACCAGTGATACTAAAGCGGGAAGGAAAGAGACCCAGTACTTC.

The J gene is TRBJ2-1, the V gene TRBV29-1; D is perhaps TRBD2 (6 bases). The V gene's germline CDR1 is SQVTM and CDR2 ANQGSEA. The CDR3 has 15 amino acids. The V end lost 4 bases, the J end lost 7 bases, and 20 bases lay between the germline ends. CDR3 coding DNA: TGCAGCGTTGTATCGAGATGGGGGGTTCAGAATGAGCAGTTCTTC. Protein product: CSVVSRWGVQNEQFF.

This sequence joins TRBV20-1 and TRBJ1-2; maybe TRBD1 (5 bases). This CDR3 has 13 amino acids. Germline CDR1 and CDR2: DFQATT and SNEGSKA (reference sequence). Trimming took 0 bases from V and 7 from J, leaving 12 bases between them. This chain's CDR3 is CSAREAGGAGYTF. In DNA form, the CDR3 reads TGCAGTGCTAGAGAGGCGGGTGGGGCTGGCTACACCTTC.

This clonotype was found a few times. The chain has TRBV7-8 and TRBJ2-5; D not certain. The CDR3 contains 13 residues. Germline CDR1 is SGHVS and CDR2 is FQNEAQ. The V gene lost 5 bases and the J gene lost 5 bases, with 12 bases spanning the gap. In DNA, the CDR3 is TGTGCCAGCAGCCCCATTCATTCGGAGACCCAGTACTTC. This translates into CASSPIHSETQYF.

The chain employs TRBV7-2 and TRBJ2-5; D remains unclear. The DNA end is more similar to TRBJ2-1, so the J call may be wrong. Per the germline V gene, CDR1 is SGHTA and CDR2 is FQGNSA. CDR3 length: 15 amino acids. The CDR3 sequence: CASSLGRTTMNEQFF. The CDR3, as DNA: TGTGCCAGCAGCTTAGGTAGGACCACTATGAATGAGCAGTTCTTC.

The chain recombines TRBV5-1 with TRBJ2-2; 7 nucleotides agree with TRBD1. The germline V gene encodes CDR1 SGHRS and CDR2 YFSETQ. The V segment lost 4 bases and the J segment 5 bases; nucleotides outside the gene matches: 8. The CDR3 consists of 15 residues. As DNA, the CDR3 is TGCGCCAGCAGCCGCGGACAGGAGAGGACCGGGGAGCTGTTTTTT. Amino acid sequence: CASSRGQERTGELFF.

This chain joins TRBV5-1 and TRBJ2-7, with D possibly being TRBD2 (6 bases). The J call may be faulty, since TRBJ2-5 better matches the DNA end. CDR3 length equals 15 residues. Germline V gene lookup returns CDR1 SGHRS and CDR2 YFSETQ. The CDR3 sequence is CASSLEGLHQETQYF. In DNA form, the CDR3 reads TGCGCCAGCAGCTTGGAGGGACTTCACCAAGAGACCCAGTACTTC.

This clonotype has only a few counts. The chain joins TRBV20-1 to TRBJ2-3; 9 nucleotides line up with TRBD1. Trimming took 5 bases from V and 7 from J; bases not matched to a gene: 10. This CDR3 spans 14 amino acids. Germline V CDR1 and CDR2: DFQATT, SNEGSKA (reference sequence). In nucleotides, the CDR3 is TGCAGTGCTCCCGGGACAGGGAATGATAATACGCAGTATTTT. Its protein is CSAPGTGNDNTQYF.

This clonotype was seen a few times. The rearrangement joins TRBV20-1 to TRBJ2-1; D uncertain. The tail of the sequence fits TRBJ2-7 better, so the J call may be wrong. Germline CDR1 is DFQATT and CDR2 is SNEGSKA (reference sequence). The CDR3 has 13 amino acids. The CDR3 reads CSARDSEMYEQYF. The DNA of the CDR3 is TGCAGTGCTAGAGACAGCGAGATGTACGAGCAGTACTTC.

This clonotype was seen a few times. V is TRBV7-8 and J is TRBJ2-1; D is possibly TRBD2 (5 bases). Germline CDR1 is SGHVS and CDR2 is FQNEAQ. V was clipped by 2 bases and J by 4 bases, with 12 bases between them. The CDR3 covers 15 residues. The CDR3 sequence is CASSLSWSGYNEQFF. CDR3 nucleotide sequence: TGTGCCAGCAGCTTAAGTTGGTCGGGATACAATGAGCAGTTCTTC.

This clonotype showed up just a few times. The gene calls are TRBV6-4 and TRBJ1-4, with a tentative D call TRBD1 (6 bases). This CDR3 is 17 amino acids long. Germline V gene data show CDR1 as MRHNA and CDR2 as SNTAGT. Trimming left V 3 bases short and J 6 bases short, with 20 bases between. The CDR3 sequence: CASSESPDRLRDEKLFF. As DNA, the CDR3 is TGTGCCAGCAGTGAATCCCCCGACAGGCTGAGGGATGAAAAACTGTTTTTT.

This clonotype was picked up one time. The V gene is TRBV20-1, the J gene TRBJ2-5; no firm D call. The germline V and J ends were trimmed by 1 base and 0 bases, with 12 bases remaining between them. Germline assignment: CDR1 DFQATT and CDR2 SNEGSKA (reference sequence). The CDR3 totals 15 residues. In nucleotides, the CDR3 is TGCAGTGCTAGAGCCTACGGACCATACCAAGAGACCCAGTACTTC. Its translation: CSARAYGPYQETQYF.

V gene TRBV29-1 combines with J gene TRBJ2-5; tentative D call: TRBD2 (7 bases). The CDR3 covers 12 residues. The V gene lost 6 bases and the J gene lost 5 bases, with 13 bases spanning the gap. Germline V gives CDR1 SQVTM, CDR2 ANQGSEA. For the CDR3, the DNA is TGCAGCGTCCGGGGGGCAGGGGAGACCCAGTACTTC. Translated: CSVRGAGETQYF.

The J gene is TRBJ1-3, the V gene TRBV5-1; D is possibly TRBD1 (5 bases). Deletions cut 0 bases from V and 0 bases from J, with 10 bases between. The germline gives CDR1 SGHRS, CDR2 YFSETQ. This CDR3 has 16 residues. CDR3 sequence: CASSLGQRSSGNTIYF. For the CDR3, the DNA is TGCGCCAGCAGCTTGGGACAGCGGTCCTCTGGAAACACCATATATTTT.